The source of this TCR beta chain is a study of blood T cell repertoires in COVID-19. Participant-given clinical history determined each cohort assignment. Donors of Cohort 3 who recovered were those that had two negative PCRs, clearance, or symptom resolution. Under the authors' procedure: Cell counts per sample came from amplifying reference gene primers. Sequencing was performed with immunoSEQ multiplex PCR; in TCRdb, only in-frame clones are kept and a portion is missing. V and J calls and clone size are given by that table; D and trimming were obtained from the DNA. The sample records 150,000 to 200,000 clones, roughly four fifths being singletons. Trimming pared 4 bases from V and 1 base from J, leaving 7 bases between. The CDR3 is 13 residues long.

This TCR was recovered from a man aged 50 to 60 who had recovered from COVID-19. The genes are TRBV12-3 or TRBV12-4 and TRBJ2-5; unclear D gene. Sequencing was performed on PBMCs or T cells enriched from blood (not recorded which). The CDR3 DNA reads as TGTGCCAGCAGTTCGCTCAGCCAAGAGACCCAGTACTTC. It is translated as CASSSLSQETQYF.